In its sample, the clone carrying this T cell receptor (beta chain) was seen a few times. Its antigen remains unknown. The data are from a study of vaccination and CD4 T cells after COVID-19. Study in general: Convalescent individuals numbered four females and six males, two being Hispanic.

The CDR3 has 15 residues. With 7 bases removed from V and 0 bases from J, the gap between germline ends came to 15 bases. CDR1 and CDR2 (germline): MNHNS, SASEGT. The assay that was used to sequence DNA from cultured CD4+ T cells was the Oncomine TCR Beta short-read assay. After culture, CD4+ T cells served as the source for genomic DNA extraction. One entry per CDR3 protein, called by TCRdb with MiXCR from the PCR reads. The repertoire holds some 11,000 distinct CDR3 sequences, roughly 29% seen once, with less than 25% in the top ten. The treatment here: roughly 10-day PBMC culture with coronavirus spike peptide pools or control peptides (ViraFEST assay). Via ViraFEST, peptide pools expanded antigen-specific T cells before TCR sequencing.

This receptor was obtained from a human donor with COVID-19. V and J are TRBV6-1 and TRBJ1-1; D gene unclear. Sequenced: cultured CD4+ T cells from blood. CDR3 protein: CASILRGNVNTEAFF. DNA of the CDR3: TGTGCCAGCATCTTACGGGGAAATGTGAACACTGAAGCTTTCTTT.